Presented here are 20 T cell receptor beta chains from one specimen sequenced in a study of regulatory T cells in long-lasting Graves disease. Libraries of TCR beta came from iRepertoire HTBI primers plus Arm-PCR of CDR3 regions. TCRdb used MiXCR to reprocess the multiplex PCR reads, holding one entry per CDR3 protein. This sample has approximately 400,000 distinct CDR3 sequences; just under 15% occur once, and the top ten carry 16%. Time point reported: newly diagnosed GD, antithyroid drugs for less than 3 months. Generation of the TCR library employed RNA extracted from PBMCs. These data also formed part of another study, on T cells in Graves' hyperthyroidism and ophthalmopathy.

This specimen consisted of peripheral blood mononuclear cells (PBMCs), obtained at new diagnosis, from a patient treated with antithyroid drugs. The receptors derive from a woman in her twenties or thirties with Graves disease.

The chain is built from TRBV4-1 and TRBJ2-4; weak D call: TRBD1 (6 bases). The germline V and J ends were trimmed by 1 base and 3 bases, with 19 bases remaining between them. The germline V gene encodes CDR1 MGHRA and CDR2 YSYEKL. This CDR3 region has 18 residues. Here the CDR3 DNA reads TGCGCCAGCAGCCAAGGCAGGGGTCAGGAGTTGGTCAAAAACATTCAGTACTTC. It encodes CASSQGRGQELVKNIQYF.

The sample holds a few counts of this clonotype. V usage is TRBV27 and J usage is TRBJ2-2; TRBD2 matches at 9 bases. The V and J ends lost 5 bases and 7 bases, in that order; junction bases with no gene match: 14. Looked up from germline, CDR1 is MNHEY and CDR2 is SMNVEV (reference sequence). This CDR3 has 17 residues. The CDR3, as DNA: TGTGCCAGCAGTCCACCCAGGAGGAAGCGGGAGGTCGGGGAGCTGTTTTTT. Its protein is CASSPPRRKREVGELFF.

In this sample, this clonotype turned up many times. V is TRBV12-3 or TRBV12-4 and J is TRBJ2-7; D gene uncertain. V lost 4 bases and J 3 bases, leaving 10 bases between the germline ends. This CDR3 region has 13 residues. The CDR3 sequence is CASSYAALYEQYF. CDR3 bases: TGTGCCAGCAGTTATGCGGCCCTCTACGAGCAGTACTTC.

In this sample, this clonotype turned up many times. The chain couples TRBV28 to TRBJ2-5, with a weak D call TRBD1 (6 bases). V was trimmed by 3 bases and J by 0 bases, leaving 14 bases between them. CDR1 is MDHEN and CDR2 is SYDVKM in the germline V gene. This CDR3 has 16 residues. CDR3 DNA sequence: TGTGCCAGCAGTTTGGTGGGACACGGGGACCAAGAGACCCAGTACTTC. This gives the protein CASSLVGHGDQETQYF.

The V and J genes are TRBV6-1 and TRBJ1-2, with 8 bases matching TRBD1. CDR3 size: 13 residues. J lost 8 bases, V lost 3 bases, and 5 bases had no gene match. The germline CDR1 and CDR2 sequences are MNHNS and SASEGT. CDR3 sequence (DNA): TGTGCCAGCAGTGACTCAGGGGGCTGGGGCTACACCTTC. It translates to CASSDSGGWGYTF.

As DNA, the CDR3 is TGCAGTGCCCCGGAGGTAGCGGGGCCTACCTACGAGCAGTACTTC. This sequence encodes CSAPEVAGPTYEQYF. This chain links TRBV20-1 with TRBJ2-7; 8 positions agree with TRBD2. The trim removed 6 bases at V and 2 bases at J, leaving 12 bases unmatched. The CDR3 runs to 15 residues. CDR1 is DFQATT and CDR2 is SNEGSKA in the germline V gene (reference sequence).

The V gene is TRBV20-1, the J gene TRBJ2-3; 7 nucleotides line up with TRBD1. CDR3 length: 14 residues. J lost 3 bases, V lost 5 bases, and 8 bases had no gene match. Per the germline V gene, CDR1 is DFQATT and CDR2 is SNEGSKA (reference sequence). CDR3 amino acids: CSAPDRVGTDTQYF. CDR3 nucleotide sequence: TGCAGTGCTCCTGACAGGGTGGGGACAGATACGCAGTATTTT.

The genes are TRBV12-3 or TRBV12-4 and TRBJ2-7, with a tentative D call TRBD2 (5 bases). Trimming shortened V by 0 bases and J by 7 bases, and 16 bases separated the two germline ends. This CDR3 has 15 residues. The CDR3 coding sequence is TGTGCCAGCAGTTTAGCGGGGAGCTCCTACAATGAGCAGTACTTC. Amino acid sequence: CASSLAGSSYNEQYF.

The V and J genes are TRBV19 and TRBJ1-2; possible D gene TRBD1, 5 bases. Trimming shortened V by 7 bases and J by 4 bases, and 19 bases separated the two germline ends. CDR1 and CDR2 from the germline V gene are LNHDA and SQIVND (reference sequence). The CDR3 extends over 15 amino acids. CDR3 region: CASTLRRGPSYGYTF. The CDR3 DNA reads TGTGCCAGTACCTTAAGGAGGGGACCCAGCTATGGCTACACCTTC. The full variable domain, rest sourced from reference TRBV19 and TRBJ1-2, is DGGITQSPKYLFRKEGQNVTLSCEQNLNHDAMYWYRQDPGQGLRLIYYSQIVNDFQKGDIAEGYSVSREKKESFPLTVTSAQKNPTAFYLCASTLRRGPSYGYTFGSGTRLTVV.

The chain couples TRBV7-2 to TRBJ1-2; 9 bases agree with TRBD1. The J segment lost 3 bases and the V segment lost 6 bases, leaving 11 bases of the junction unmatched. The CDR3 runs to 16 residues. CDR1 and CDR2 (germline): SGHTA, FQGNSA. The CDR3 spells CASRLLPGQGHYGYTF. The CDR3 DNA sequence: TGTGCCAGCAGACTCCTACCAGGACAGGGGCACTATGGCTACACCTTC. Combining the CDR3 with reference TRBV7-2 and TRBJ1-2 gives the whole variable domain GAGVSQSPSNKVTEKGKDVELRCDPISGHTALYWYRQSLGQGLEFLIYFQGNSAPDKSGLPSDRFSAERTGGSVSTLTIQRTQQEDSAVYLCASRLLPGQGHYGYTFGSGTRLTVV.

This clonotype was counted at least ten times. This rearrangement joins TRBV27 to TRBJ2-1, with D uncertain. Germline V gene data show CDR1 as MNHEY and CDR2 as SMNVEV (reference sequence). There are 17 residues in the CDR3. Trimming took 0 bases from V and 0 from J, leaving 12 bases between them. In DNA form, the CDR3 reads TGTGCCAGCAGTTTATCGGCTTACGGGCACTCCTACAATGAGCAGTTCTTC. Translating it yields CASSLSAYGHSYNEQFF.

This chain joins TRBV6-1 and TRBJ1-6; TRBD1 matches 7 bases. The germline CDR1 and CDR2 sequences are MNHNS and SASEGT. The CDR3 length is 13 residues. After removal of 3 bases from V and 12 bases from J, the junction contained 5 bases not matched to a gene. This CDR3 is CASSDRGNVPLHF. CDR3 sequence (DNA): TGTGCCAGCAGTGACAGGGGGAATGTACCCCTCCACTTT.

The chain couples TRBV27 to TRBJ2-7; TRBD2 matches 7 bases. V shed 1 base and J 3 bases; nucleotides not matched to a gene: 9. In germline, CDR1 is MNHEY, CDR2 SMNVEV (reference sequence). There are 16 residues in the CDR3. CDR3 in amino acids: CASSLYRGVARYEQYF. For the CDR3, the DNA is TGTGCCAGCAGTTTATACCGGGGGGTGGCTCGCTACGAGCAGTACTTC.

This clonotype was detected ten times or more. The V gene is TRBV11-2, the J gene TRBJ2-2, with 13 bases that match TRBD2. With V trimmed by 5 bases and J by 6 bases, 15 bases remained unmatched. This CDR3 is built from 19 residues. Germline V gene lookup returns CDR1 SGHAT and CDR2 FQNNGV. Written as DNA, the CDR3 is TGTGCCAGCAGCCCCCTCACTAGCGGGAGGGCCTGGGGCCCCGGGGAGCTGTTTTTT. Its protein product is CASSPLTSGRAWGPGELFF.

This clonotype came up many times. This chain connects TRBV30 to TRBJ1-5; TRBD1 agrees at 12 bases. Germline CDR1 reads GTSNPN; CDR2 reads SVGIG (reference sequence). Trimming took 3 bases from V and 6 from J; bases not matched to a gene: 6. This CDR3 contains 15 residues. The CDR3 coding sequence is TGTGCCTGGAGCCGCATGGGACAGGGGGCTCAGCCCCAGCATTTT. Protein product: CAWSRMGQGAQPQHF.

In this sample, this clonotype turned up a few times. The chain joins TRBV4-1 to TRBJ2-1, with 12 bases fitting TRBD2. V shed 4 bases and J 7 bases; nucleotides not matched to a gene: 8. The CDR3 totals 16 residues. The germline V gene has CDR1 MGHRA and CDR2 YSYEKL. As DNA, the CDR3 is TGCGCCAGCAGCCCCACCGGGACTAGCGGGTCTAATGAGCAGTTCTTC. Protein sequence: CASSPTGTSGSNEQFF.

The chain joins TRBV7-6 to TRBJ2-3, with 8 bases lining up with TRBD2. The J call may not be correct, given that the DNA end is closer to TRBJ2-5. Per germline, CDR1 SGHVS and CDR2 FNYEAQ. CDR3 length: 14 residues. CDR3 sequence reads: CASSLPGGGETQYF. CDR3 bases: TGTGCCAGCAGCTTACCCGGGGGGGGGGAGACCCAGTACTTC.

This clonotype has only a few counts. One end of the junction is discordant with germline, which a read error may explain. This chain joins TRBV4-2 and TRBJ1-4; no clear D gene. Germline V gene data show CDR1 as LGHNA and CDR2 as YNFKEQ. This CDR3 has 16 residues. The CDR3 bases are TGTGCCAGCAGCCAAGATGGAGGAGGAACTAATGAAAATCTGTTTTTT. Translation: CASSQDGGGTNENLFF.

This clonotype was seen many times. J is TRBJ2-7 and V is TRBV5-1; D gene unclear. CDR1 is SGHRS and CDR2 is YFSETQ in the germline V gene. The CDR3 is 12 residues long. V gave up 2 bases and J gave up 5 bases, with 8 bases separating them. CDR3 residues: CASSLEGHEQYF. For the CDR3, the DNA is TGCGCCAGCAGCTTAGAAGGCCACGAGCAGTACTTC.

The rearrangement joins TRBV27 to TRBJ2-3; weak D call: TRBD1 (6 bases). Trimming cost V 8 bases and J 2 bases, with 14 bases left between them. Per the germline V gene, CDR1 is MNHEY and CDR2 is SMNVEV (reference sequence). There are 14 residues in the CDR3. The CDR3, as DNA: TGTGCCAGCGGGTTTGGGACAACCACAGATACGCAGTATTTT. As protein: CASGFGTTTDTQYF.